This T cell receptor (beta chain) was captured by sequencing in a study of cytomegalovirus exposure and HLA in healthy donors. Deletions cut 6 bases from V and 5 bases from J, with 21 bases between. The CDR3 runs to 15 residues. The germline V gene encodes CDR1 SGHRS and CDR2 YFSETQ. A multiplex PCR was run with 60 Vbeta primers and 13 Jbeta primers. Method: immunoSEQ multiplex PCR; TCRdb's copy keeps in-frame clones and lacks some. The sample has about 180,000 clones, roughly 75% seen once. Findings and limits, study-wide: Later analysis found that TCR beta chains associated with HLA were more clonally expanded than other, equally common chains. In a later analysis, V- and J-gene trimming of beta chains associated with a DCLRE1C missense variant, replicated independently.

A remark on this clone: Its antigen is as yet unknown.

Healthy bone marrow donors supplied every sample. Whereas donors were nominally healthy upon sampling, unrecorded immune exposures were probable. Sample: PBMCs. The rearrangement uses TRBV5-1 and TRBJ2-7; possibly TRBD2 for D (6 bases). The sequence was obtained from a woman in her thirties in good health and CMV-seronegative. For the CDR3, the DNA is TGCGCCAGCATGGCCAGAGGAGGGGTTAATAACGAGCAGTACTTC. This gives the protein CASMARGGVNNEQYF.